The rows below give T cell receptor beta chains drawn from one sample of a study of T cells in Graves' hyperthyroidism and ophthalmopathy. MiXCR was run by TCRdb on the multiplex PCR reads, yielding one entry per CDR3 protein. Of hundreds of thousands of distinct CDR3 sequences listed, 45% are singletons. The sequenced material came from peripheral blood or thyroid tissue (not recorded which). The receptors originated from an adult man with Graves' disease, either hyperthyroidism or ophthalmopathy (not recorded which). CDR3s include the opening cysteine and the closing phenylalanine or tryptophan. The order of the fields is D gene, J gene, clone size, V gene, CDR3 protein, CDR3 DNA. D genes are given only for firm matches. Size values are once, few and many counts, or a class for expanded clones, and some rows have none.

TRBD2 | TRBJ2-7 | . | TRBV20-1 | CSARDRGDTGNYEQYF | TGCAGTGCTAGAGATCGGGGGGATACGGGAAACTACGAGCAGTACTTC
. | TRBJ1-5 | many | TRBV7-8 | CASSLAYRPGADQPQHF | TGTGCCAGCAGCTTAGCATACCGGCCGGGGGCAGATCAGCCCCAGCATTTT
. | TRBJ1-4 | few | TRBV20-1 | CSAPGGPGEKLFF | TGCAGTGCTCCGGGGGGACCCGGGGAAAAACTGTTTTTT
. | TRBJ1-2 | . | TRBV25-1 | CASSMSRGNNYGYTF | TGTGCCAGCAGCATGTCCAGGGGAAACAACTATGGCTACACCTTC
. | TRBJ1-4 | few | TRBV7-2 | CASSQAQEKLFF | TGTGCCAGCAGCCAAGCCCAAGAAAAACTGTTTTTT
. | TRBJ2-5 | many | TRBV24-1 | CATSDWVKGGETQYF | TGTGCCACCAGTGATTGGGTCAAGGGCGGAGAGACCCAGTACTTC
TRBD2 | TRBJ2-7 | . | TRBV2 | CASSEEASGLYEQYF | TGTGCCAGCAGTGAAGAAGCTAGCGGTTTATACGAGCAGTACTTC
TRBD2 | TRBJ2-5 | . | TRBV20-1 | CSASGTRIKQETQYF | TGCAGTGCTAGTGGGACTAGGATAAAGCAAGAGACCCAGTACTTC
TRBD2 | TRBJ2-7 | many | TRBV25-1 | CASSEYQREGLYEQYF | TGTGCCAGCAGTGAATATCAGCGGGAGGGCCTTTACGAGCAGTACTTC
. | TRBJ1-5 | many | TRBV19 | CATSILHGRTRSNQPQHF | TGTGCCACTTCGATACTCCACGGACGGACGCGAAGCAATCAGCCCCAGCATTTT
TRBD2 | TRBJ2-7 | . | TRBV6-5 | CASSSQTSGRDEQYF | TGTGCCAGCAGTTCTCAGACTAGCGGGAGGGACGAGCAGTACTTC
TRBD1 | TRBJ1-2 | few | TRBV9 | CASSVAGTGGSGYTF | TGTGCCAGCAGCGTAGCCGGGACAGGGGGATCTGGCTACACCTTC
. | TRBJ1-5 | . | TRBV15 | CATSRDIGQPQHF | TGTGCCACCAGCAGAGATATTGGTCAGCCCCAGCATTTT
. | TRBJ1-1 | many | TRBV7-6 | CASSLVINTEAFF | TGTGCCAGCAGCTTAGTCATAAACACTGAAGCTTTCTTT
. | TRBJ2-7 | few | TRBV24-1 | CATSDPARESSYEQYF | TGTGCCACCAGTGACCCTGCAAGGGAAAGCTCCTACGAGCAGTACTTC
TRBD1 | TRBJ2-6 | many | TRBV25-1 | CASSVYRGSGANVLTF | TGTGCCAGCAGTGTATACAGGGGCTCTGGGGCCAACGTCCTGACTTTC
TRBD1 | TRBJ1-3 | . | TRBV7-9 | CASSTGTGDNENTIYF | TGTGCCAGCAGCACCGGGACAGGGGATAATGAAAACACCATATATTTT
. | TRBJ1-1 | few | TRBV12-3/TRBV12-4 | CASSAGGGRGTEAFF | TGTGCCAGCAGTGCCGGGGGGGGGAGGGGGACTGAAGCTTTCTTT
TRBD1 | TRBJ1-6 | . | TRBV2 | CASRLRDREAPLHF | TGTGCCAGCAGGCTCCGGGACAGGGAGGCACCCCTCCACTTT
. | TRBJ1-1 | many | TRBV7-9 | CASSLEGKAEAFF | TGTGCCAGCAGCTTAGAGGGGAAGGCTGAAGCTTTCTTT
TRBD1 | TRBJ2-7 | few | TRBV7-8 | CASSHRGVGYEQYF | TGTGCCAGCAGCCACAGGGGTGTAGGCTACGAGCAGTACTTC
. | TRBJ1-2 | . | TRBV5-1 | CASSLRDNRVYGYTF | TGTGCCAGCAGCTTGAGAGACAACAGGGTCTATGGCTACACCTTC
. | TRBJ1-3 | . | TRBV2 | CASSKRTGYGNTIYF | TGTGCCAGCAGCAAACGTACAGGGTACGGAAACACCATATATTTT
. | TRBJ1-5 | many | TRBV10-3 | CAISDSGFNQPQHF | TGTGCCATCAGTGACTCAGGGTTCAATCAGCCCCAGCATTTT
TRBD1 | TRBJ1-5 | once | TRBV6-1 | CASSEAGDSSFFLTQHF | TGTGCCAGCAGTGAAGCGGGGGACAGCTCCTTTTTTTTGACCCAGCATTTT
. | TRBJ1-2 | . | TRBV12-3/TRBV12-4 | CASSFRRAPNYGYTF | TGTGCCAGCAGTTTTAGGAGGGCCCCTAACTATGGCTACACCTTC
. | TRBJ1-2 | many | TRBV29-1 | CSVEDRQNGYTF | TGCAGCGTTGAAGATCGCCAGAATGGCTACACCTTC
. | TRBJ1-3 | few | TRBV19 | CATWGQSGNTIYF | TGTGCCACTTGGGGTCAATCAGGAAACACCATATATTTT
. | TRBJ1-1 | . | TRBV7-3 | CASSLTGQWTEAFF | TGTGCCAGCAGCCTCACAGGACAGTGGACTGAAGCTTTCTTT